This T cell receptor beta chain was sequenced for a study of T cell responses to AZD1222 COVID-19 vaccine. The J segment lost 2 bases and the V segment lost 3 bases, leaving 4 bases of the junction unmatched. Germline V lookup: CDR1 LNHDA, CDR2 SQIVND (reference sequence). This CDR3 region has 15 residues. Assay: immunoSEQ multiplex PCR; the TCRdb copy retains only in-frame clones and omits some. The sample carries tens of thousands of clones, around nine tenths recorded once. The specimen was peripheral blood, collected on day 0 of AZD1222 vaccination. The chain has TRBV19 and TRBJ2-3; 8 nucleotides agree with TRBD2. The TCR sequence derives from an adult in good health. In nucleotides, the CDR3 is TGTGCCAGTAGTATGATGCGGGGGGCCACAGATACGCAGTATTTT. Translating it yields CASSMMRGATDTQYF.